This T cell receptor beta chain was captured in a study of human T cells and chemical hapten exposure. Study as a whole: Mainly, slight library volume differences in the pool made TCR yields vary.

Whole-study findings and limits: After DPC sensitization, TCRs above 1 in 1000 frequency showed no change.

With regard to this clonotype: The target antigen is unknown. This may be a read error, as it is one base from a much larger clone. Because the CDR3 is missing its conserved closing phenylalanine or tryptophan, this is likely a read error.

The CDR3 consists of 10 residues. Germline CDR1 is MNHEY and CDR2 is SVGEGT. The study extracted total RNA from unfractionated whole blood. Each cDNA molecule in the library carried unique molecular identifiers. Original data processing: Samples held a median of roughly 100,000 TCRs, range roughly 20,000–690,600. Each CDR3 protein is one row after TCRdb ran MiXCR on the 5' RACE reads. Here the V and J calls rest on TCRdb's processing, not on the authors' analysis. In the table there are 150,000 or so distinct CDR3 sequences, about 4% of which are singletons. The chain couples TRBV6-2 or TRBV6-3 to TRBJ1-2, with D unclear. This clonotype originated in a female donor in good health. DNA for the CDR3: TGTGCTACGGCGGGCTATGGCTACACCCTC. Amino acids: CATAGYGYTL.